This record concerns one T cell receptor (beta chain) sequence. Its target is not known. RNA transcripts were the template for amplifying TCR beta CDR3 regions. The study used the HTBI primer set for a first-round RT-PCR of the TCR CDR3. TCRdb reanalysed the multiplex PCR reads using MiXCR and keeps one entry per CDR3 protein. In the table there are fewer than 650,000 distinct CDR3 sequences, over 12% of which are singletons. This sample was taken from a study of T cells in Graves' hyperthyroidism and ophthalmopathy. In the study overall: Any treatment followed the collection of peripheral blood at initial diagnosis.

In germline, CDR1 is SGHVS, CDR2 FNYEAQ. Trimming took off 1 base at V and 4 bases at J, with 6 bases between the two ends. The CDR3 covers 13 residues. Study results and limitations: Most thyroid clonotypes that were expanded above 0.001 also turned up in blood.

Individuals with ophthalmopathy presented a Clinical Activity Score of at least 3, a NOSPECS grade of at least 4 and a duration under 3 months. This clonotype originated in a woman aged 18 to 35 with Graves' ophthalmopathy. The rearrangement uses TRBV7-6 and TRBJ2-3; D not resolved. Sequenced input: blood. CDR3 sequence (DNA): TGTGCCAGCAGCTTAGTGTGGGCAGATACGCAGTATTTT. Amino acid sequence: CASSLVWADTQYF.